Each of the 20 T cell receptor beta chains below was sequenced from the same sample in a study of T cell responses to AZD1222 COVID-19 vaccine. Clones were read by immunoSEQ multiplex PCR, and TCRdb kept only the in-frame ones, dropping some. Here the sample spans 200,000 or so clones, approximately 94% being singletons. The specimen comprised peripheral blood, sampled on day 0 of MenACWY control vaccination. The receptors were gathered from an adult in good health.

The chain couples TRBV25-1 to TRBJ1-2, with a possible D match to TRBD1 (5 bases). From germline, CDR1 is MGHDK and CDR2 SYGVNS. The CDR3 is made up of 15 amino acids. Trimming removed 7 bases from V and 1 base from J, with 16 bases in between. In DNA form, the CDR3 reads TGTGCCAGCAAAAGGACCGGGACGGATAACTATGGCTACACCTTC. Translating it yields CASKRTGTDNYGYTF.

The gene calls are TRBV3-1 (or the pseudogene TRBV3-2) and TRBJ1-1; the D gene is possibly TRBD1 (6 bases). Trimming shortened V by 4 bases and J by 6 bases, and 12 bases separated the two germline ends. CDR1 is LGHDT, CDR2 YNNKEL, per germline (reference sequence). The CDR3 is made up of 13 amino acids. The CDR3 here is CASSPLQGSEAFF. For the CDR3, the DNA is TGTGCCAGCAGCCCCCTACAGGGCTCTGAAGCTTTCTTT.

The chain joins TRBV3-1 (or the pseudogene TRBV3-2) to TRBJ1-6; D gene uncertain. V was shortened by 1 base and J by 7 bases, with 11 bases between the two germline ends. The germline V gene encodes CDR1 LGHDT and CDR2 YNNKEL (reference sequence). The CDR3 runs to 15 residues. This chain's CDR3 is CASSQGVGMNSPLHF. CDR3 coding DNA: TGTGCCAGCAGCCAAGGGGTAGGGATGAATTCACCCCTCCACTTT.

This clone was seen just once. The chain employs TRBV6-5 and TRBJ1-2; no reliable D call. Germline V gives CDR1 MNHEY, CDR2 SVGAGI. This CDR3 comprises 14 residues. Trimming took 4 bases from V and 8 from J, leaving 17 bases between them. The DNA of the CDR3 is TGTGCCAGCAGTTCCCGACGGAGGAGGGTAGGCTACACCTTC. This encodes CASSSRRRRVGYTF.

The genes are TRBV4-2 and TRBJ2-1; the D is unclear. V lost 4 bases and J 0 bases, leaving 13 bases between the germline ends. The CDR3 is 16 residues long. Germline assignment: CDR1 LGHNA and CDR2 YNFKEQ. The chain's CDR3 is CASSPTDRSSYNEQFF. CDR3 DNA: TGTGCCAGCAGCCCCACCGATAGGAGCTCCTACAATGAGCAGTTCTTC.

J is TRBJ2-7 and V is TRBV6-5; no clear D. CDR3 length: 15 amino acids. Germline V gene sequence: CDR1 MNHEY, CDR2 SVGAGI. Trimming shortened V by 6 bases and J by 2 bases, and 17 bases separated the two germline ends. CDR3 nucleotides: TGTGCCAGCAGCCCCCCAAGCAGATCTACCTACGAGCAGTACTTC. Protein: CASSPPSRSTYEQYF.

The CDR3 nucleotides are TGTGCCTGGAGTCGGCCTGACAATGAAAAACTGTTTTTT. Residues: CAWSRPDNEKLFF. The chain is built from TRBV30 and TRBJ1-4; D is unresolved. Trimming left V 2 bases short and J 5 bases short, with 9 bases between. CDR1 and CDR2 (germline): GTSNPN, SVGIG (reference sequence). The CDR3 contains 13 residues. The full variable domain, its missing parts supplied by reference TRBV30 and TRBJ1-4, is SQTIHQWPATLVQPVGSPLSLECTVEGTSNPNLYWYRQAAGRGLQLLFYSVGIGQISSEVPQNLSASRPQDRQFILSSKKLLLSDSGFYLCAWSRPDNEKLFFGSGTQLSVL.

The sample holds a few counts of this clone. This chain joins TRBV29-1 and TRBJ1-1, with D unresolved. CDR1 SQVTM and CDR2 ANQGSEA come from the germline V gene. Trimming removed 1 base at V and 4 bases at J, with 13 bases between. The CDR3 is 14 amino acids. In nucleotides, the CDR3 is TGCAGCGTTGAAGGAGAAGTCTGGGGCACTGAAGCTTTCTTT. Translating it yields CSVEGEVWGTEAFF.

The J gene is TRBJ1-4, the V gene TRBV18; D is perhaps TRBD1 (6 bases). This CDR3 contains 16 residues. CDR1 and CDR2 from the germline V gene are KGHSH and LQKENI. V lost 2 bases to trimming and J lost 7 bases, with 17 bases between them. The CDR3 region has the DNA TGTGCCAGCTCACCAGGGACACCGGCGGGGAGTGAAAAACTGTTTTTT. Translating gives CASSPGTPAGSEKLFF.

V is TRBV19 and J is TRBJ1-1, with no clear D. Germline assignment: CDR1 LNHDA and CDR2 SQIVND (reference sequence). The CDR3 spans 14 residues. V lost 8 bases to trimming and J lost 1 base, with 14 bases between them. CDR3 amino acids: CASSTRGPNTEAFF. The CDR3 DNA reads TGTGCCAGTTCGACCAGAGGGCCGAACACTGAAGCTTTCTTT.

The chain employs TRBV28 and TRBJ1-2; D gene ambiguous. The CDR3 spans 12 residues. Trimming pared 10 bases from V and 8 bases from J, leaving 17 bases between. The germline V gene encodes CDR1 MDHEN and CDR2 SYDVKM. The CDR3 DNA follows: TGTGCCACCCAAACATGGCCCGGGGGCTACACCTTC. It is translated as CATQTWPGGYTF.

The V call is TRBV4-3, the J call TRBJ2-5, with 8 bases identical to TRBD1. CDR3 length equals 18 residues. Germline V gene lookup returns CDR1 LGHNA and CDR2 YSLEER. CDR3 DNA: TGCCCCCGCAGCCGGCGAGCTTCAGGGGGCCCGGTACAAGAGACCCAGTACTTC. Amino acid sequence: CPRSRRASGGPVQETQYF.

This chain connects TRBV4-2 to TRBJ2-3; D unclear. The CDR3 is 13 amino acids. CDR1 LGHNA and CDR2 YNFKEQ come from the germline V gene. V was pared by 4 bases and J by 2 bases, with 7 bases between. The CDR3 DNA sequence: TGTGCCAGCAGCCCGCTAACCACAGATACGCAGTATTTT. Protein product: CASSPLTTDTQYF.

The CDR3 is CASSDYRTDSNQPQHF. CDR3 sequence (DNA): TGTGCCAGCAGTGATTACCGGACAGACAGCAATCAGCCCCAGCATTTT. The chain uses TRBV6-1 and TRBJ1-5; tentatively, D is TRBD1 (6 bases). Between the trimmed V and J ends, which lost 3 bases and 1 base, there was a span of 13 bases. Germline V gene data show CDR1 as MNHNS and CDR2 as SASEGT. CDR3 size: 16 residues.

This chain links TRBV27 with TRBJ1-4; the D gene is possibly TRBD1 (5 bases). Trimming pared 6 bases from V and 6 bases from J, leaving 14 bases between. The germline CDR1 and CDR2 sequences are MNHEY and SMNVEV (reference sequence). This CDR3 is 14 amino acids long. The CDR3, as DNA: TGTGCCAGCAGGGGACCGACAGCTTATGAAAAACTGTTTTTT. Encoded protein: CASRGPTAYEKLFF.

The chain uses TRBV7-8 and TRBJ1-5; D uncertain. CDR3 length equals 12 residues. V lost 1 base and J lost 4, with 2 bases in between. From germline, CDR1 is SGHVS and CDR2 FQNEAQ. Here the CDR3 DNA reads TGTGCCAGCAGCTTAGTAAATCAGCCCCAGCATTTT. Protein: CASSLVNQPQHF.

DNA for the CDR3: TGTGCCAGCAGTCACGGTCGGAATTCACCCCTCCACTTT. It translates to CASSHGRNSPLHF. The V gene is TRBV12-3 or TRBV12-4, the J gene TRBJ1-6; D gene unclear. Deletions cut 5 bases from V and 7 bases from J, with 9 bases between. The CDR3 is 13 amino acids.

The rearrangement joins TRBV7-2 to TRBJ2-7; TRBD2 agrees at 9 bases. Germline V CDR1 and CDR2: SGHTA, FQGNSA. Trimming at V came to 1 base and at J to 2 bases, leaving 6 bases not matched to a gene. The CDR3 totals 16 residues. The CDR3 DNA reads TGTGCCAGCAGCTTAGGCCCTAGCGGGGCTACCTACGAGCAGTACTTC. It specifies CASSLGPSGATYEQYF. The full variable domain, rest sourced from reference TRBV7-2 and TRBJ2-7, is GAGVSQSPSNKVTEKGKDVELRCDPISGHTALYWYRQSLGQGLEFLIYFQGNSAPDKSGLPSDRFSAERTGGSVSTLTIQRTQQEDSAVYLCASSLGPSGATYEQYFGPGTRLTVT.

The chain joins TRBV19 to TRBJ2-2; D is possibly TRBD1 (6 bases). Looked up from germline, CDR1 is LNHDA and CDR2 is SQIVND (reference sequence). V was clipped by 0 bases and J by 4 bases, with 12 bases between them. The CDR3 length is 16 residues. CDR3 in amino acids: CASSIDRGQSTGELFF. DNA for the CDR3: TGTGCCAGTAGTATAGATCGAGGACAGAGCACCGGGGAGCTGTTTTTT.

The chain has TRBV4-2 and TRBJ2-7; TRBD2 agrees at 7 bases. The V gene's germline CDR1 is LGHNA and CDR2 YNFKEQ. Trimming cost V 0 bases and J 0 bases; bases outside gene matches: 5. This CDR3 contains 16 residues. CDR3 region: CASSQDTAGRSYEQYF. The CDR3 bases are TGTGCCAGCAGCCAAGATACAGCGGGGCGCTCCTACGAGCAGTACTTC.